The sequence of this TCR beta chain was determined in a study of T cell responses to AZD1222 COVID-19 vaccine. Repertoires were generated with immunoSEQ multiplex PCR, while TCRdb's copy carries only in-frame clones and drops some. This table holds 130,000 or so clones, about 91% found once. Trimming cost V 5 bases and J 1 base; bases outside gene matches: 2. The CDR3 runs 13 residues. Germline-derived CDR1 and CDR2 are SGHDT and YYEEEE. The sample consisted of peripheral blood, taken on day 0 of AZD1222 vaccination. The chain employs TRBV5-6 and TRBJ1-1, with 7 bases lining up with TRBD1. The origin of this receptor is an adult in good health. In DNA form, the CDR3 reads TGTGCCAGCAGAAGGACAGGGAACACTGAAGCTTTCTTT. Its translation is CASRRTGNTEAFF.